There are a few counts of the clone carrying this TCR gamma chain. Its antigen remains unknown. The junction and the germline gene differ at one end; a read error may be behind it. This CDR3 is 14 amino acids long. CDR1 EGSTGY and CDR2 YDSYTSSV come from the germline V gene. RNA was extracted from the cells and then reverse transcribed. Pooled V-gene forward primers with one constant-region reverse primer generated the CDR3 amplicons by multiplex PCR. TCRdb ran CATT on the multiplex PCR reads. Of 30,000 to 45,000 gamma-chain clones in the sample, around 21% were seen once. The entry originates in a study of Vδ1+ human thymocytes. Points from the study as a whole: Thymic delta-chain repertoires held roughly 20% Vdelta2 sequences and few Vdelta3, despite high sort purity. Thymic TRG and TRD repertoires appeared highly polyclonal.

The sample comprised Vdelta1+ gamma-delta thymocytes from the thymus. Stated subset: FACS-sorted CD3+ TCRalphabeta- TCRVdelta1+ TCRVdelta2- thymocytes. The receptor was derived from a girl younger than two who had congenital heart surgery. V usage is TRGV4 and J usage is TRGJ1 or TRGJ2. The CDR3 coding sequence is TGTGCCACCTGGGATGGGCCCAATTTTTATAAGAAACTCTTT. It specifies CATWDGPNFYKKLF.